Detailed here is one T cell receptor (beta chain). In its sample, this clone was seen a few times. No antigen is known for it. Qualities for individual bases were not recorded, and no much larger clone is one base off. The sample belongs to a study of long-term antiretroviral therapy in people with HIV (dated by TCRdb to between 2021 and 2024). With respect to the entire study: The earliest samples were collected approximately a decade before the 2015 WHO recommendation for immediate ART, a period when ART was typically delayed until CD4 counts fell. A retrospective serial study tested whether ART initiation and durable HIV suppression were associated with changes in peripheral blood TRB repertoire composition and diversity. The cohort contributed roughly 190 cryopreserved PBMC samples from around 33 adults with confirmed HIV infection, collected serially over a mean of approximately six years (range 1-12). Of the 30 participants with HIV, eleven were female. Test extractions of a monoclonal T-cell line alongside about 35 polyclonal samples showed no cross-contamination during QIAcube processing.

Study-wide conclusions, independent of this receptor: HIV repertoires had narrower CDR3 length ranges than controls, and the network structure suggested an antigen-experienced repertoire that shifted only slightly toward naive after ART. Because pre-ART samples had limited cell numbers, unsorted PBMC were profiled rather than sorted CD4+ and CD8+ T cells. The samples span the years 2004 to 2017, and the ART regimens used may be less effective than current regimens. Starting ART was linked to a significant rise in TRB diversity, yet even with long-term ART the diversity remained significantly lower than in transplant donor controls. No data were available on ART adherence, viral resistance or therapy changes, limiting inferences about post-ART repertoire changes. The repertoire was dominated across all time points by expanded TRB clones identified before ART initiation, although this dominance was seen to fluctuate and to decrease in many PLHIV after ART. Owing to limited PBMC availability, only the TCR beta chain was sequenced, without alpha chain pairing.

The immunoSEQ hsTCRB v3.0 assay was used at survey level resolution for TRB variable region sequencing. The targeted TRB sequencing depth was about 35,000-55,000 T-cell genomes per sample. Pooled TRB libraries were sequenced on an Illumina MiSeq with a v3 150-cycle kit. Concerning the study's data processing: Repertoire analysis was run in R within a reproducible Nextflow workflow that covered QC, data transformation and analysis. LymphoSeq2, an R package for exploring AIRR-Seq data, was used to implement the custom analyses. Several samples that yielded fewer than 5000 total TRB sequences were excluded, so that approximately 200 HIV repertoires were analyzed. Among the roughly 190 retained HIV repertoires, 59 were collected before ART initiation and about 130 were collected after ART initiation. Repertoires were downsampled to 5000 TRB nucleotide sequences, and summary statistics were averaged over 100 downsampling iterations. The analysis kept only TRB sequences whose CDR3 regions were at least seven amino acids long. Two measures captured diversity: a Shannon entropy-derived clonality score and the Gini coefficient. In repertoire networks, the top 5000 CDR3 amino acid sequences were linked whenever an edit distance of one separated two sequences. For TRB CDR3 amino acid sequences, GLIPH2 was used to predict antigen specificity groups and MHC restriction. To flag known associations with CMV, EBV, HIV or tissue antigens, CDR3 amino acid sequences were compared against VDJdb and McPAS-TCR. Pre-ART, post-ART and control groups were compared with Wilcoxon signed-rank tests and Holm-Bonferroni correction. TCRdb's version of the immuneACCESS table is confined to in-frame rearrangements and falls short of the full clone set. An unresolved V gene accounts for under half of the shortfall where checked; the remainder is of unknown origin. Clone size and V and J calls were adopted from that table, with D and trimming inferred from the DNA. The sample table lists about 14,000 clones, about 77% of them with a count of one. The ten largest make up roughly 26% of the sample.

The CDR3 runs 15 residues from the cysteine to the phenylalanine. CDR3 DNA is the only sequence kept; it has 45 bases, read in frame from the first base. Cut back by 0 bases and 2 bases, the V and J ends lie 8 bases apart. The germline V gene (reference sequence) sets CDR1 to MNHEY and CDR2 to SMNVEV. To be included, a participant needed at least one PBMC sample from before ART initiation plus at least two post-ART samples. Every participant with HIV received treatment in the United States of America. Before DNA extraction, cryopreserved samples of roughly 0.9-11 million PBMC were thawed and then washed. At the time of the earliest PBMC sample, participants with HIV were aged between about 23 and 54 years. PBMC samples from each participant spanned 1-4 timepoints before ART initiation and 2-8 timepoints after ART initiation, with a median of 7 samples. Serial HIV viral load, CD4+ T-cell count, ART history and demographic data were obtained for every participant. Genomic DNA was extracted from unsorted PBMC with a Qiagen kit on a QIAcube, with processing performed in batches of 12 samples.

The TCR comes from a man aged 40-55 years with HIV. Rearrangement joined TRBV27 to TRBJ2-4; 5 matching bases give a weak D call of TRBD1. The sample here was unsorted PBMCs, taken 3.1 years after starting antiretroviral therapy. The bases read TGTGCCAGCAGTTTATCGCAGGGAACCAAAAACATTCAGTACTTC. Its translation reads: CASSLSQGTKNIQYF.